This T cell receptor beta chain was identified during a study of blood T cell repertoires in COVID-19. Study-level background: From the United States, Italy and Spain came samples of acute and convalescent COVID-19. The cDNA or gDNA used as material had been derived from T cells, B-cell-depleted T cells, or PBMCs.

Germline CDR1 is SGDLS and CDR2 is YYNGEE. The length of the CDR3 is 14 residues. Trimming shortened V by 0 bases and J by 1 base, and 8 bases separated the two germline ends. Produced via immunoSEQ multiplex PCR; TCRdb's table is partial and in-frame only. The table has a few hundred thousand clones, roughly 85% seen once. The clonotype originates from a human donor in a cohort sampled during active COVID-19. This chain connects TRBV9 to TRBJ2-7, with a weak D call TRBD2 (5 bases). Material: peripheral blood. CDR3 residues: CASSVDGGSYEQYF. The CDR3 DNA reads TGTGCCAGCAGCGTAGACGGCGGGTCCTACGAGCAGTACTTC. The whole variable domain, filled in from reference TRBV9 and TRBJ2-7, reads DSGVTQTPKHLITATGQRVTLRCSPRSGDLSVYWYQQSLDQGLQFLIQYYNGEERAKGNILERFSAQQFPDLHSELNLSSLELGDSALYFCASSVDGGSYEQYFGPGTRLTVT.